This TCR beta chain was recorded in a study of blood T cells in healthy people across ages. The authors ran a second PCR of 7 to 11 cycles using a sample-barcoded 5' primer and a J-beta primer mix. One entry per CDR3 protein results from TCRdb running MiXCR on the 5' RACE reads. The sample comprises over a million distinct CDR3 sequences, roughly 45% of which are singletons, and around 18% rests with the top ten. This clonotype was detected a few times. The CDR3 has 15 residues. Germline CDR1 and CDR2: SGHTA and FQGNSA. V shed 5 bases and J 7 bases; nucleotides not matched to a gene: 9. Material for sequencing was blood. This sequence joins TRBV7-2 and TRBJ2-1; 9 bases agree with TRBD1. This sequence originates from a woman aged 60-75 years in good health. CDR3 loop: CASSPLHRGLNEQFF. For the CDR3, the DNA is TGTGCCAGCAGCCCTTTGCACAGGGGGCTAAATGAGCAGTTCTTC.